The 20 T cell receptor beta chains below come from one sample, sequenced in a study of control samples from healthy donors and cancer patients. Clones were read by immunoSEQ multiplex PCR, and TCRdb kept only the in-frame ones, dropping some. Here the sample spans some 100,000 clones, around three quarters being singletons. The sequenced material came from blood. The receptors shown here come from a woman in her twenties or thirties in good health.

This clone was counted once. J is TRBJ2-1 and V is TRBV20-1; D ambiguous. The ends were cut back, 1 base at V and 10 bases at J, with 8 bases in the middle. Germline V lookup: CDR1 DFQATT, CDR2 SNEGSKA (reference sequence). CDR3 length equals 11 residues. CDR3 coding DNA: TGCAGTGCTAGAGTCGTTGGGGAGCAGTTCTTC. As protein: CSARVVGEQFF.

The chain carries TRBV6-5 and TRBJ2-2; 11 nucleotides agree with TRBD1. This CDR3 has 15 amino acids. J gave up 6 bases and V 8 bases, and 8 bases lay outside the gene matches. CDR1 is MNHEY and CDR2 is SVGAGI in the germline V gene. The CDR3 nucleotides are TGTGCCAGCTCTTCCGGGACAGGGGGTGCCGGGGAGCTGTTTTTT. Translating gives CASSSGTGGAGELFF.

The chain combines TRBV2 with TRBJ2-7; D is uncertain. Germline V gives CDR1 SNHLY, CDR2 FYNNEI. The V end lost 4 bases, the J end lost 0 bases, and 4 bases lay between the germline ends. This CDR3 contains 12 residues. In DNA, the CDR3 is TGTGCCAGCAGTGGGGGCTCCTACGAGCAGTACTTC. Its protein product is CASSGGSYEQYF.

J is TRBJ2-1 and V is TRBV7-9; TRBD2 agrees at 16 bases. This CDR3 has 19 residues. The germline V gene has CDR1 SEHNR and CDR2 FQNEAQ (reference sequence). V dropped 4 bases and J dropped 4; count of bases not matched to a gene: 10. The chain's CDR3 is CASSSVPGLAGGPYNEQFF. In nucleotides, the CDR3 is TGTGCCAGCAGCTCCGTCCCGGGACTAGCGGGGGGGCCTTACAATGAGCAGTTCTTC.

The chain employs TRBV7-2 and TRBJ1-2; D unclear. CDR1 is SGHTA and CDR2 is FQGNSA in the germline V gene. The V end lost 0 bases, the J end lost 8 bases, and 16 bases lay between the germline ends. This CDR3 region has 15 residues. This CDR3 is CASSLANRLSGGYTF. The CDR3 DNA is TGTGCCAGCAGCTTAGCTAATAGGTTATCGGGGGGCTACACCTTC.

The chain carries TRBV15 and TRBJ2-5; 11 nucleotides line up with TRBD1. The CDR3 has 15 amino acids. CDR1 and CDR2 from the germline V gene are LNHNV and YYDKDF (reference sequence). Germline trimming cut 4 bases from V and 6 bases from J; bases unmatched to any gene: 7. The CDR3 region has the DNA TGTGCCACCAGCACCCCTGGACAGGGGGCGAAGACCCAGTACTTC. Translation gives CATSTPGQGAKTQYF.

The chain joins TRBV12-3 or TRBV12-4 to TRBJ1-6; TRBD1 agrees at 8 bases. The CDR3 is 13 amino acids. V shed 6 bases and J 14 bases; nucleotides not matched to a gene: 9. CDR3 protein: CASSQAAGGSLHF. The CDR3 DNA reads as TGTGCCAGCAGCCAGGCAGCAGGGGGCTCCCTCCACTTT.

The chain combines TRBV5-3 with TRBJ2-7; 7 nucleotides match TRBD1. TRBV5-3 is annotated as an ORF whose role is uncertain. This CDR3 is 16 amino acids long. V dropped 1 base and J dropped 6; count of bases not matched to a gene: 13. CDR3 sequence reads: CARSLPTGFGTIEQYF. The CDR3 bases are TGTGCCAGAAGCTTGCCGACAGGGTTCGGAACTATCGAGCAGTACTTC.

The chain is built from TRBV27 and TRBJ1-5, with 7 nucleotides matching TRBD1. The CDR3 runs to 14 residues. The trim removed 5 bases at V and 4 bases at J, leaving 5 bases unmatched. Germline V gives CDR1 MNHEY, CDR2 SMNVEV (reference sequence). The CDR3 nucleotides read TGTGCCAGCAGTCCCCGACAGGGTAATCAGCCCCAGCATTTT. It specifies CASSPRQGNQPQHF.

The genes are TRBV5-1 and TRBJ1-4, with TRBD1 identical over 8 bases. CDR1 is SGHRS and CDR2 is YFSETQ in the germline V gene. The CDR3 consists of 15 residues. J was trimmed by 8 bases and V by 3 bases; bases with no gene match: 9. The CDR3: CASSSRTGFGEKLFF. CDR3 coding DNA: TGCGCCAGCAGCTCTAGGACAGGGTTTGGCGAAAAACTGTTTTTT.

The chain combines TRBV7-8 with TRBJ2-7; D remains ambiguous. The germline V and J ends were trimmed by 1 base and 0 bases, with 10 bases remaining between them. The CDR3 has 15 amino acids. Looked up from germline, CDR1 is SGHVS and CDR2 is FQNEAQ. CDR3 coding DNA: TGTGCCAGCAGCTTAGTACAGCCGAGCTCCTACGAGCAGTACTTC. The encoded protein is CASSLVQPSSYEQYF.

The chain carries TRBV3-1 (or the pseudogene TRBV3-2) and TRBJ2-3; 12 nucleotides match TRBD2. Germline V gene data show CDR1 as LGHDT and CDR2 as YNNKEL (reference sequence). The V gene end was trimmed by 3 bases and the J gene end by 0 bases; junction bases not matched to a gene: 13. CDR3 size: 20 residues. This chain's CDR3 is CASSHSLAASGGASTDTQYF. CDR3 nucleotide sequence: TGTGCCAGCAGCCATTCCTTGGCCGCTAGCGGGGGGGCTAGCACAGATACGCAGTATTTT.

This clone was observed a single time. The J gene is TRBJ2-3, the V gene TRBV6-2 or TRBV6-3; 9 bases are shared with TRBD1. V shed 0 bases, J shed 6 bases, and the junction held 7 bases outside the gene matches. This CDR3 spans 16 amino acids. Germline V gene data show CDR1 as MNHEY and CDR2 as SVGEGT. CDR3 coding DNA: TGTGCCAGCAGTTACTCCTACAGGGGGCGCTCGGATACGCAGTATTTT. This translates into CASSYSYRGRSDTQYF.

V gene TRBV19 combines with J gene TRBJ1-2, with a possible D match to TRBD1 (5 bases). CDR3 length: 12 residues. Trimming took 4 bases from V and 3 from J, leaving 6 bases between them. Germline CDR1 and CDR2: LNHDA and SQIVND (reference sequence). The CDR3 DNA is TGTGCCAGTAGTAGGGGCGACTATGGCTACACCTTC. Translating gives CASSRGDYGYTF.

J is TRBJ2-3 and V is TRBV4-3; TRBD2 matches 10 bases. Germline CDR1 is LGHNA and CDR2 is YSLEER. V shed 0 bases and J 3 bases; nucleotides not matched to a gene: 12. This CDR3 region has 19 residues. CDR3: CASSQERATGSGGTDTQYF. The CDR3 coding sequence is TGCGCCAGCAGCCAAGAAAGAGCTACGGGTAGCGGGGGGACAGATACGCAGTATTTT.

The chain joins TRBV13 to TRBJ2-3; 12 bases map to TRBD2. CDR1 PRHDT and CDR2 FYEKMQ come from the germline V gene (reference sequence). Trimming cost V 5 bases and J 14 bases; bases outside gene matches: 11. CDR3 length equals 14 residues. The CDR3 sequence: CASSLGLAGTFMYF. Written as DNA, the CDR3 is TGTGCCAGCAGCCTCGGACTAGCGGGAACCTTTATGTATTTT.

The chain combines TRBV12-5 with TRBJ1-2; D gene ambiguous. The CDR3 totals 11 residues. From germline, CDR1 is LGHNT and CDR2 FRNRAP. V was shortened by 6 bases and J by 2 bases, with 4 bases between the two germline ends. CDR3 sequence: CASGVNYGYTF. CDR3 nucleotides: TGTGCTAGTGGCGTGAACTATGGCTACACCTTC.

The rearrangement joins TRBV6-2 or TRBV6-3 to TRBJ1-5; D may be TRBD1 (6 bases). The V gene's germline CDR1 is MNHEY and CDR2 SVGEGT. The CDR3 covers 13 residues. The V and J ends lost 2 bases and 4 bases respectively, with 6 bases between them. CDR3: CASSYQGNQPQHF. The CDR3 coding sequence is TGTGCCAGCAGTTACCAGGGGAATCAGCCCCAGCATTTT.

This clone occurred a few times. The J gene is TRBJ2-7, the V gene TRBV11-3; D may correspond to TRBD1 or TRBD2 (5 bases each). The germline V gene encodes CDR1 SGHNT and CDR2 YENEEA. The CDR3 spans 14 residues. Trimming stripped 3 bases from V and 3 bases from J, with 12 bases between. The CDR3 DNA is TGTGCCAGCAGCTTTGGGGGTAGTGACTACGAGCAGTACTTC. Its translation is CASSFGGSDYEQYF.

The chain joins TRBV30 to TRBJ2-3; 11 positions match TRBD2. The trim removed 5 bases at V and 6 bases at J, leaving 7 bases unmatched. Per the germline V gene, CDR1 is GTSNPN and CDR2 is SVGIG (reference sequence). The CDR3 extends over 14 amino acids. Written as DNA, the CDR3 is TGTGCCTGGCGACTAGCGGGGCCTCGCGATACGCAGTATTTT. Amino acids: CAWRLAGPRDTQYF.